The rows below give T cell receptor beta chains drawn from one sample of a study of shared clonotypes between healthy human individuals. The assay was immunoSEQ multiplex PCR, and TCRdb's table has in-frame clones only and misses some. This sample has nearly 750,000 clones, with around 70% found just once. The sequencing sample was made of memory CD4+ T cells sorted from blood. These receptors were obtained from a woman in her 30s in good health. The CDR3 runs from the conserved cysteine through the conserved F or W. D genes are given only for firm matches. The listing skips clone size in some rows; elsewhere it reads once, few, many or a size class.

J,V,size,D,DNA,CDR3
TRBJ2-7,TRBV2,-,TRBD2,TGTGCCAGCACCGGGAGGGCGGTATACGAGCAGTACTTC,CASTGRAVYEQYF
TRBJ2-3,TRBV7-3,-,TRBD1,TGTGCCAGCAGCTGGGACAGCTCCACAGATACGCAGTATTTT,CASSWDSSTDTQYF
TRBJ1-2,TRBV6-1,-,-,TGTGCCAGCACCCCCGGGCAGGGTATACGAGCGGGCTACACCTTC,CASTPGQGIRAGYTF
TRBJ2-7,TRBV10-1,many,TRBD1,TGCGCCAGCAGCCGACAGGGGGTCCACGAGCAGTACTTC,CASSRQGVHEQYF
TRBJ2-5,TRBV5-1,-,-,TGCGCCAGCAGTGTCCAAGCTCAAGAGACCCAGTACTTC,CASSVQAQETQYF
TRBJ1-1,TRBV19,many,-,TGTGCCAGTAGTGTGGGAGGCTCAAGGAACACTGAAGCTTTCTTT,CASSVGGSRNTEAFF
TRBJ2-3,TRBV7-2,-,-,TGTGCCAGCAGCCCAAAAGGGACAACGCAGTATTTT,CASSPKGTTQYF
TRBJ2-5,TRBV4-1,-,TRBD1,TGCGCCAGCAGCCAAGGACAGGGTGGAGAGACCCAGTACTTC,CASSQGQGGETQYF
TRBJ2-1,TRBV13,-,TRBD1,TGTGCCAGCAGCTTACCCGGACAGGGTTTCCACAATGAGCAGTTCTTC,CASSLPGQGFHNEQFF
TRBJ2-3,TRBV25-1,-,-,TGTGCCAGCAGTGAATACGCGACTAGTAGGACAGATACGCAGTATTTT,CASSEYATSRTDTQYF
TRBJ2-7,TRBV11-2,-,-,TGTGCCAGCAGCTTAGGAATGGGCCGAGCTGGGGGCACCTACGAGCAGTACTTC,CASSLGMGRAGGTYEQYF
TRBJ2-7,TRBV20-1,-,-,TGCAGTGCGAGCGGGCACTACGAGCAGTACTTC,CSASGHYEQYF
TRBJ2-2,TRBV7-6,few,-,TGTGCCAGCAGAATGACAGCCCACACCGGGGAGCTGTTTTTT,CASRMTAHTGELFF
TRBJ2-2,TRBV10-1,-,-,TGCGCCAGCAGTGAGTCGAGTGGGAACACCGGGGAGCTGTTTTTT,CASSESSGNTGELFF
TRBJ2-7,TRBV15,once,-,TGTGCCACCAGGGGCGGCGGCCGACCGTCGTCCTACGAGCAGTACTTC,CATRGGGRPSSYEQYF
TRBJ1-3,TRBV7-9,-,-,TGTGCCAGCCGGGGGAGTTGGACGTCTGGAAACACCATATATTTT,CASRGSWTSGNTIYF
TRBJ1-1,TRBV10-3,-,-,TGTGCCATCAGTGACTGGGTGACTGAAGCTTTCTTT,CAISDWVTEAFF
TRBJ2-3,TRBV19,-,-,TGTGCCAGTAGTAGCGCCGGGGGCACAGATACGCAGTATTTT,CASSSAGGTDTQYF
TRBJ2-5,TRBV11-2,-,TRBD2,TGTGCCAGCAGCTTAGTCGGACTAGCGGGAGGGGACACCAGGGAGACCCAGTACTTC,CASSLVGLAGGDTRETQYF